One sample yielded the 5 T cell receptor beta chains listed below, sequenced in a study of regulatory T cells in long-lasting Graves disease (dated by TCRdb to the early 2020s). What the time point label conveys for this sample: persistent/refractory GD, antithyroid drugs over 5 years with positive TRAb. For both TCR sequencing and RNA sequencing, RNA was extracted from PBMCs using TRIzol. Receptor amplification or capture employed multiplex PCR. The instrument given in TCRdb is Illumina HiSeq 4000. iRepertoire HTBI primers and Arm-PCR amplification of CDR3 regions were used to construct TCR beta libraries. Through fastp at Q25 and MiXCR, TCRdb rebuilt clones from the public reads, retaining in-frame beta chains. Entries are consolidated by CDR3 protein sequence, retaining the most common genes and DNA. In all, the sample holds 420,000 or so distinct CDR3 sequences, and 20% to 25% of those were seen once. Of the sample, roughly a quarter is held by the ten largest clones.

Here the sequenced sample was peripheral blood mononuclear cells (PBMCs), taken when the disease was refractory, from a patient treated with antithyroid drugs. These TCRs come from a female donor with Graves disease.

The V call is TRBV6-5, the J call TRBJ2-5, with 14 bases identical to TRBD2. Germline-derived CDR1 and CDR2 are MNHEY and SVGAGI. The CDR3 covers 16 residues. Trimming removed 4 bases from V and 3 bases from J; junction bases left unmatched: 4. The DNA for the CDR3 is TGTGCCAGCAGTTCTCCGGGACTAGCGGGAGAAGAGACCCAGTACTTC. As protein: CASSSPGLAGEETQYF.

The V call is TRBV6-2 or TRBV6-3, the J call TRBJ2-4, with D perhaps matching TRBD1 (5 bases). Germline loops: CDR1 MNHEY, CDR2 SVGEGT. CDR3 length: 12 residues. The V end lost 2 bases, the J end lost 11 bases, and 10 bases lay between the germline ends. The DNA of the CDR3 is TGTGCCAGCAGTTACACACAGGATTTTCAGTACTTC. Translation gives CASSYTQDFQYF.

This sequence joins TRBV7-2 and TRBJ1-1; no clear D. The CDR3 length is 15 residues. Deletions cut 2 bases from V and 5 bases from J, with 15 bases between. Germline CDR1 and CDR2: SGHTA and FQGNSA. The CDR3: CASSLSASSETEAFF. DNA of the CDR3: TGTGCCAGCAGCTTATCGGCAAGCTCGGAGACTGAAGCTTTCTTT.

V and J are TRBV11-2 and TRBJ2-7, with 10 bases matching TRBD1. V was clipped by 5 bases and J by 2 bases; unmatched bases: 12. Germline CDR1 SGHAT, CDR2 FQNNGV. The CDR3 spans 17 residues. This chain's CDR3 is CASSGELGQGSAYEQYF. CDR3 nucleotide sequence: TGTGCCAGCAGCGGGGAGTTGGGACAGGGGTCCGCCTACGAGCAGTACTTC.

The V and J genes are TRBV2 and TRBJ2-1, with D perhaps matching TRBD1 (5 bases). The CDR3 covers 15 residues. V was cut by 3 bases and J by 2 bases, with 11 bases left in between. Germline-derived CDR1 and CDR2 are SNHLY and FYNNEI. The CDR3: CASSEGLRAYNEQFF. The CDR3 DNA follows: TGTGCCAGCAGTGAGGGCCTCAGGGCCTACAATGAGCAGTTCTTC.